This T cell receptor beta chain came from a study of CXCR3-negative and CXCR3-positive naive CD8 T cells. Study findings and constraints: Because surface CD5 did not distinguish the naive subsets, TCR strength was inferred from TRB CDR3 properties. Hydrophobicity was higher for TRB CDR3s found in CXCR3-positive naive cells than in CXCR3-negative naive cells. Memory, not naive, CXCR3-negative and CXCR3-positive cells differed in TRBV-TRBJ usage. With CXCR3 expression partially decreased after cryopreservation, most assays relied on fresh PBMCs.

Cells classed as naive CD8+ T cells were CD45RO-CCR7+CD27+CD95-. It was by 5' RACE with UMI labels that the TRB cDNA libraries were prepared. From its re-call of the 5' RACE reads, TCRdb lists each CDR3 protein once, without DNA. This sample lists 85,000 to 120,000 distinct CDR3 sequences; its ten largest clones have around 0.4%. As to this clonotype: Its cognate antigen is unknown.

This receptor was obtained from a human donor in good health. Some clones in this sample may be carry-over from other donors' samples. Material: naive CXCR3+ CD8+ T cells from blood. Subset: CD45RO-CCR7+CD27+CD95- naive CD8+ T cells expressing CXCR3 (TNR3+).

CDR3 sequence: CASSPQGQDYGYTF. The gene calls are TRBV12-3 or TRBV12-4 and TRBJ1-2; the TRBD1 assignment by TCRdb is unverifiable without DNA. The CDR3 has 14 amino acids.